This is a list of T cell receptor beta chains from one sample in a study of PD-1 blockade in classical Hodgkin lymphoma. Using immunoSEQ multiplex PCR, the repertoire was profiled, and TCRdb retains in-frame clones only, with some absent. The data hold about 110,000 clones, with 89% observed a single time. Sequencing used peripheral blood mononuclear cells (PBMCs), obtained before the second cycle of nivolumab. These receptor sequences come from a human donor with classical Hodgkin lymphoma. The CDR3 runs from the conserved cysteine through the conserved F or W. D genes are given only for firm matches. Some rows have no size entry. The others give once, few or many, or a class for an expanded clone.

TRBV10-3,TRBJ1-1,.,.,TGTGCCATCAGCACAGGGTTCGGTGATAACACTGAAGCTTTCTTT,CAISTGFGDNTEAFF
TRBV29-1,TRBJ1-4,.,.,TGCAGCGTTGGGGGGGACGGGAATGAAAAACTGTTTTTT,CSVGGDGNEKLFF
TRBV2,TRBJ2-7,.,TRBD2,TGTGCCAGCAGGACCATCCTAGCGGGAGAGGGCTACGAGCAGTACTTC,CASRTILAGEGYEQYF
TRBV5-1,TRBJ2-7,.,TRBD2,TGCGCCAGCAGCTTAGCGGGAGGTCGGGTACACGAGCAGTACTTC,CASSLAGGRVHEQYF
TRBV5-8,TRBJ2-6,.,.,TGTGCCAGCAGCTTGAGTGTCGGGGGATCTGGGGCCAACGTCCTGACTTTC,CASSLSVGGSGANVLTF
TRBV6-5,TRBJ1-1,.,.,TGTGCCAGCAGCCTCCGCGGGACGGGACACACTGAAGCTTTCTTT,CASSLRGTGHTEAFF
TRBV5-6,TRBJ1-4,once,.,TGTGCCAGCAGCTTAAGGGTAACTAATGAAAAACTGTTTTTT,CASSLRVTNEKLFF
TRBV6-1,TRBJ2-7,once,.,TGTGCCAGCAGTCACACCGAGCAGTACTTC,CASSHTEQYF
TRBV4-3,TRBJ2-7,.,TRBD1,TGCGCCAGCAGCCAAGGGCAGGGGGTGTTCTACGAGCAGTACTTC,CASSQGQGVFYEQYF
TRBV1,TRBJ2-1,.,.,TGCACCAGCAGCCATGGCGGGAGAGGGGCGGAGCAGTTCTTC,CTSSHGGRGAEQFF
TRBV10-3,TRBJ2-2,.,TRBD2,TGTGCCATCAGTGAGTCGACTCGGGGGACTATCGACACCGGGGAGCTGTTTTTT,CAISESTRGTIDTGELFF
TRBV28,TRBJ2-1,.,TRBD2,TGTGCCAGCAGACAGGGACTAGAACCCAATGAGCAGTTCTTC,CASRQGLEPNEQFF
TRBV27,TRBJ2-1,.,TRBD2,TGTGCCAGCAGTTTATCGAAACTAGCGCCTATAAATGAGCAGTTCTTC,CASSLSKLAPINEQFF
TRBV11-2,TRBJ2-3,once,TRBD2,TGTGCCAGCAGCTTATTGGCGGGAGGGCCGGGTGATACGCAGTATTTT,CASSLLAGGPGDTQYF
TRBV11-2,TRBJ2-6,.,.,TGTGCCAGCAGCTTAGACAGGGTGGCTGGGGCCAACGTCCTGACTTTC,CASSLDRVAGANVLTF
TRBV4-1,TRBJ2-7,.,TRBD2,TGCGCCAGCAGCCAAGAAGATTCGCGGGAGCGCGAGCAGTACTTC,CASSQEDSREREQYF
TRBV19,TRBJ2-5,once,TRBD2,TGTGCCAGTAGTATCCGGGAGGCGCAAACCCAAGAGACCCAGTACTTC,CASSIREAQTQETQYF
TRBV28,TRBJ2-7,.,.,TGTGCCAGCAGAAGGGGAAACGGGGAGCAGTACTTC,CASRRGNGEQYF
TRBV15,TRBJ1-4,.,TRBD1,TGTGCCACCAGCAGAGGGGACAGTCGGTTGAGTAATGAAAAACTGTTTTTT,CATSRGDSRLSNEKLFF
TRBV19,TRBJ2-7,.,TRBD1,TGTGCCAGTAGTATCGGACAGGGCTACGAGCAGTACTTC,CASSIGQGYEQYF
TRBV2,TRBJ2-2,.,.,TGTGCCAGCACCTTAGAGAGGGGAGTAAACACCGGGGAGCTGTTTTTT,CASTLERGVNTGELFF
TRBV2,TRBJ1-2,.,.,TGTGCCAGCGGGGACGGGACCGACTGGTACTATGGCTACACCTTC,CASGDGTDWYYGYTF
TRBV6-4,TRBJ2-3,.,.,TGTGCCAGCAGGAGGAACCCGCTCCCTTTTAGCACAGATACGCAGTATTTT,CASRRNPLPFSTDTQYF